These T cell receptor beta chains were read from a single sample in a study of blood T cell repertoires in COVID-19. Clones were read by immunoSEQ multiplex PCR, and TCRdb kept only the in-frame ones, dropping some. The sample has approximately 210,000 clones, roughly 90% seen once. Input material: PBMCs or T cells enriched from blood (not recorded which). These receptors originate from a woman aged 18-29 years who had recovered from COVID-19. The conserved cysteine and the conserved F or W are not part of the CDR3 here. The D gene is left open where the match is weak.

ASSKGDGNQPQH,NA,TRBJ1-5,TRBV6-5
ASSLVLSRETYGYT,NA,TRBJ1-2,TRBV5-5
ASSRDGEQY,NA,TRBJ2-7,TRBV5-1
ASSVGLAGVETQY,TRBD2,TRBJ2-5,TRBV9
ASSIFAGTGPNTEAF,TRBD1,TRBJ1-1,TRBV19
ASSLTAYGYT,NA,TRBJ1-2,TRBV12-3/TRBV12-4
ASRLAGGQNEQF,TRBD2,TRBJ2-1,TRBV19
ASSVDSNTGELF,NA,TRBJ2-2,TRBV25-1
AAGGGSQPQH,NA,TRBJ1-5,TRBV24-1
ASSADRGRRETQY,TRBD1,TRBJ2-5,TRBV9
AISNPDSLLLGGYT,NA,TRBJ1-2,TRBV10-3
ASGGGGNYGYT,NA,TRBJ1-2,TRBV28
ASSASVVGNQPQH,NA,TRBJ1-5,TRBV7-8
ASSVAGNSNQPQH,NA,TRBJ1-5,TRBV9
ASSPSGGAPDTQY,TRBD2,TRBJ2-3,TRBV4-2
ASGLVLSGGQHPQSGGELF,TRBD2,TRBJ2-2,TRBV12-5
ASSVRQGKQETQY,TRBD1,TRBJ2-5,TRBV14
ASSISRRGSGELF,NA,TRBJ2-2,TRBV19
ASSRRGFGSSPLH,NA,TRBJ1-6,TRBV28
ATSGLRQGFTNTGELF,NA,TRBJ2-2,TRBV15
ASSPSFSSYEQY,NA,TRBJ2-7,TRBV5-6
ASSPTLIGEFNQPQH,NA,TRBJ1-5,TRBV28
ASSQWGGPTYEQY,NA,TRBJ2-7,TRBV4-1
ASITETNTEAF,NA,TRBJ1-1,TRBV6-5
ASSYGAGGNEQF,TRBD2,TRBJ2-1,TRBV7-6
ASSDPGAGEAANTGELF,NA,TRBJ2-2,TRBV2
ASTARGSLATNEKLF,TRBD1,TRBJ1-4,TRBV2
ASVDRGGGNTIY,TRBD1,TRBJ1-3,TRBV6-5
ASSYEGASYNEQF,TRBD1,TRBJ2-1,TRBV6-5
ATQGGPTKNIQY,TRBD1,TRBJ2-4,TRBV7-9
ASRPTGGYGYT,TRBD1,TRBJ1-2,TRBV28
ASSLGYRVSGEQF,NA,TRBJ2-1,TRBV11-2
AWSGATGRITEAF,TRBD1,TRBJ1-1,TRBV30
ASSDSSYEQY,NA,TRBJ2-7,TRBV6-1
ASSVTGTGHEKLF,NA,TRBJ1-4,TRBV7-9
ASSFDGGNQPQH,NA,TRBJ1-5,TRBV6-5
ASSLVGQVPSSYEQY,TRBD1,TRBJ2-7,TRBV11-2
ASSLGVKNIQY,NA,TRBJ2-4,TRBV28
ASSVTGLAGVNTQY,TRBD2,TRBJ2-3,TRBV6-2/TRBV6-3
ASSTNRGFQVRGYT,NA,TRBJ1-2,TRBV21-1
ASSSDTEAF,NA,TRBJ1-1,TRBV5-1
ASSPHQTGVNSPLH,TRBD1,TRBJ1-6,TRBV28
ATSDPGTEYYGYT,TRBD1,TRBJ1-2,TRBV24-1
ASSRGGATYEQY,TRBD2,TRBJ2-7,TRBV19
ASRKGAGYNEQF,TRBD1,TRBJ2-1,TRBV7-2
ASRQSGLAGFEQY,TRBD2,TRBJ2-7,TRBV5-1
ASSPIFSGGVKGETQY,TRBD2,TRBJ2-5,TRBV28
ASRPDRKGGYT,NA,TRBJ1-2,TRBV12-3/TRBV12-4
ASSPGPGNTIY,NA,TRBJ1-3,TRBV3-1/TRBV3-2
ASSLVTGVSTDTQY,NA,TRBJ2-3,TRBV3-1/TRBV3-2
ASSPRQHFSGNTIY,NA,TRBJ1-3,TRBV7-9
ASNTGRTGLSGNTIY,TRBD1,TRBJ1-3,TRBV19
ASSPAGRVGNGYT,NA,TRBJ1-2,TRBV7-8
ASSLSGGRGNEQF,TRBD2,TRBJ2-1,TRBV5-4
ASTQGGRNTEAF,TRBD1,TRBJ1-1,TRBV28
ASSSYGTRTDTQY,NA,TRBJ2-3,TRBV7-2
ASSLESGLYEQY,NA,TRBJ2-7,TRBV5-4